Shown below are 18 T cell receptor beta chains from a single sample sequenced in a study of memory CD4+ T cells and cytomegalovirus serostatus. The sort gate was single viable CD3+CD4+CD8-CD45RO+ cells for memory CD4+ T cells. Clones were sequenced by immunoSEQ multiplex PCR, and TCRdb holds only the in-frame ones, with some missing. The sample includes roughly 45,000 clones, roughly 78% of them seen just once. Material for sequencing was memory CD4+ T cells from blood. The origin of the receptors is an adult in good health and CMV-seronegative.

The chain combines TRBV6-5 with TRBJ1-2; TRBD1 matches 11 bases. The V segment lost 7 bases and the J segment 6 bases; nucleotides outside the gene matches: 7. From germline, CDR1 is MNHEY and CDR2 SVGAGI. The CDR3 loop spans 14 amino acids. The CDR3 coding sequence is TGTGCCAGCACCCGGACAGGGGGCAGGAATGGCTACACCTTC. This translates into CASTRTGGRNGYTF.

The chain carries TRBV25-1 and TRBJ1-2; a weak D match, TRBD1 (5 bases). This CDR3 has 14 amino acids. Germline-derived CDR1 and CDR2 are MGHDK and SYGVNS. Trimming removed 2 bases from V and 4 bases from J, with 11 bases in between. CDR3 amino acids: CASSEPRASYGYTF. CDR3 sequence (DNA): TGTGCCAGCAGTGAACCCAGGGCCAGCTATGGCTACACCTTC.

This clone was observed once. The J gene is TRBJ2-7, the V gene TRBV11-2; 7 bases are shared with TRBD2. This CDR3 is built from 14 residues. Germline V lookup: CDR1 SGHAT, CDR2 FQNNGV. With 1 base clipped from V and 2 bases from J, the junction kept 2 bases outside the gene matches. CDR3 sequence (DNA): TGTGCCAGCAGCTTAGGCGGGAGCCCCTACGAGCAGTACTTC. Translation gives CASSLGGSPYEQYF.

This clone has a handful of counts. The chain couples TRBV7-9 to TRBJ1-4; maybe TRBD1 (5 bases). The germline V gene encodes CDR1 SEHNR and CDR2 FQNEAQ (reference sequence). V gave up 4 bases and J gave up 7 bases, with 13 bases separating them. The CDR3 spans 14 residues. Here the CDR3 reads CASSSGSGLEKLFF. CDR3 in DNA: TGTGCCAGCAGCTCCGGGTCGGGACTTGAAAAACTGTTTTTT. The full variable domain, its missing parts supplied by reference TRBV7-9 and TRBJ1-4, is DTGVSQNPRHKITKRGQNVTFRCDPISEHNRLYWYRQTLGQGPEFLTYFQNEAQLEKSRLLSDRFSAERPKGSFSTLEIQRTEQGDSAMYLCASSSGSGLEKLFFGSGTQLSVL.

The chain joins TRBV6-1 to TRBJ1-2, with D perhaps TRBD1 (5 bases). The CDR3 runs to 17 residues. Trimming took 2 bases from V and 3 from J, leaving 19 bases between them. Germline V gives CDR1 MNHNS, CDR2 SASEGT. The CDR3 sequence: CASSELSRRNRHYGYTF. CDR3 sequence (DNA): TGTGCCAGCAGTGAATTGTCGAGAAGGAACAGGCACTATGGCTACACCTTC.

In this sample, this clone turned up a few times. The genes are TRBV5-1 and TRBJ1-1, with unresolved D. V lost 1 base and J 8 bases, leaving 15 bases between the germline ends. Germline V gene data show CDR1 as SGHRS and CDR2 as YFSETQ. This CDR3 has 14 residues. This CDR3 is CASSLSSGPLEAFF. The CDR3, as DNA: TGCGCCAGCAGCTTGTCTTCCGGGCCGCTGGAAGCTTTCTTT.

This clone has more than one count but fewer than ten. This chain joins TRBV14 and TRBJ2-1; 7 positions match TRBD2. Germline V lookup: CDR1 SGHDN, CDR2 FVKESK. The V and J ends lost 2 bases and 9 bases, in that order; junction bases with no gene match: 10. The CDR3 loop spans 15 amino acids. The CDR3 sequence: CASSQPISWGGEQFF. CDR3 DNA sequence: TGTGCCAGCAGCCAACCCATCTCTTGGGGGGGTGAGCAGTTCTTC.

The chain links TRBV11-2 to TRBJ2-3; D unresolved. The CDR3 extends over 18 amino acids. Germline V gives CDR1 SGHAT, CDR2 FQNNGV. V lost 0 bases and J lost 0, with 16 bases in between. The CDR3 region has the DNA TGTGCCAGCAGCTTAGAGATCGGCAGGCGCACTAGCACAGATACGCAGTATTTT. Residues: CASSLEIGRRTSTDTQYF. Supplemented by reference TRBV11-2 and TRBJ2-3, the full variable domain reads EAGVAQSPRYKIIEKRQSVAFWCNPISGHATLYWYQQILGQGPKLLIQFQNNGVVDDSQLPKDRFSAERLKGVDSTLKIQPAKLEDSAVYLCASSLEIGRRTSTDTQYFGPGTRLTVL.

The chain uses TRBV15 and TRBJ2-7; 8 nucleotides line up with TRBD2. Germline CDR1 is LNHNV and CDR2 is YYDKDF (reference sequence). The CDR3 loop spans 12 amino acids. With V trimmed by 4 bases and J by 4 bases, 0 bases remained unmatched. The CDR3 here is CATSKRGYEQYF. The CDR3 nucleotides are TGTGCCACCAGCAAGCGGGGGTACGAGCAGTACTTC.

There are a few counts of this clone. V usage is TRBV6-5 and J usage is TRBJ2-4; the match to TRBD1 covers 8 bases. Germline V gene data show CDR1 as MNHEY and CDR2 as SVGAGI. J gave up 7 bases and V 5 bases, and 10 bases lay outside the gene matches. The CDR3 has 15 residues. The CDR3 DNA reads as TGTGCCAGCAGTGCCGACAGGGGTGAAGGGAACATTCAGTACTTC. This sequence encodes CASSADRGEGNIQYF.

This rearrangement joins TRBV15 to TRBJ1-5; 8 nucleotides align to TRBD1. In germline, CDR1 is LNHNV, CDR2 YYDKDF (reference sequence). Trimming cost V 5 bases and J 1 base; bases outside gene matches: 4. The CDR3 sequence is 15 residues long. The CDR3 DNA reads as TGTGCCACCAGCCTGGACAGGGTGAGCAATCAGCCCCAGCATTTT. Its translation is CATSLDRVSNQPQHF.

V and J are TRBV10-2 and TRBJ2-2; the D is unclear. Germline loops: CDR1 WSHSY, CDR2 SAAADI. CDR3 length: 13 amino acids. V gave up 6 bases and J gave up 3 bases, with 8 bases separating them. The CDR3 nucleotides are TGCGCCAGCAGGCAATTCGACACCGGGGAGCTGTTTTTT. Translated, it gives CASRQFDTGELFF.

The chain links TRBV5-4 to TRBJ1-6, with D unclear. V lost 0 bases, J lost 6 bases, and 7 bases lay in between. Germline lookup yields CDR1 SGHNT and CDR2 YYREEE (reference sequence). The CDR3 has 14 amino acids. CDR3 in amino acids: CASSLDAGNSPLHF. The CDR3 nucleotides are TGTGCCAGCAGCTTGGATGCGGGTAATTCACCCCTCCACTTT.

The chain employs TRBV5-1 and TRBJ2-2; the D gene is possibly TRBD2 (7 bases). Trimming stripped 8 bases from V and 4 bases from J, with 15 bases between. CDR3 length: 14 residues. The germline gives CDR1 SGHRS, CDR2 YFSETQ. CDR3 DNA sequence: TGCGCCAGTTACCGGGGGGCTATCACCGGGGAGCTGTTTTTT. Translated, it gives CASYRGAITGELFF.

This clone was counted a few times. CDR3 sequence reads: CSVASDNYEQYF. DNA of the CDR3: TGCAGCGTTGCTAGCGACAACTACGAGCAGTACTTC. V usage is TRBV29-1 and J usage is TRBJ2-7, with a weak D call TRBD2 (6 bases). In germline, CDR1 is SQVTM, CDR2 ANQGSEA. Trimming pared 4 bases from V and 3 bases from J, leaving 10 bases between. The CDR3 is made up of 12 amino acids.

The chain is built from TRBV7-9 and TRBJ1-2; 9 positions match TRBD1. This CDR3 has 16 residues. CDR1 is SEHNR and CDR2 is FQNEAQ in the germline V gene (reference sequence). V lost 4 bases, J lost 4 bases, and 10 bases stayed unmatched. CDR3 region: CASSWGQGNEGYGYTF. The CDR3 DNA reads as TGTGCCAGCAGCTGGGGACAGGGTAATGAGGGCTATGGCTACACCTTC. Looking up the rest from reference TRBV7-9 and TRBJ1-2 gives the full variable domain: DTGVSQNPRHKITKRGQNVTFRCDPISEHNRLYWYRQTLGQGPEFLTYFQNEAQLEKSRLLSDRFSAERPKGSFSTLEIQRTEQGDSAMYLCASSWGQGNEGYGYTFGSGTRLTVV.

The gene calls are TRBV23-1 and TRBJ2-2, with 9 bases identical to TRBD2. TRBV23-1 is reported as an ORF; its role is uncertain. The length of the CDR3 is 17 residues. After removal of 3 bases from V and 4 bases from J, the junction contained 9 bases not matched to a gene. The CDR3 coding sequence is TGCGCCAGCAGTCAGAGTAGCGGGGGCCGGGGCACCGGGGAGCTGTTTTTT. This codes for CASSQSSGGRGTGELFF.

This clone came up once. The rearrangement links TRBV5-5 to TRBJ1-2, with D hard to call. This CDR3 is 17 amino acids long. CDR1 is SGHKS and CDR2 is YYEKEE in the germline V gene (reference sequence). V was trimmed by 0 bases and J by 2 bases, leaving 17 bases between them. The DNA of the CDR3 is TGTGCCAGCAGCTTGGCTGTTCACGCTAGGGCCAACTATGGCTACACCTTC. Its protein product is CASSLAVHARANYGYTF.